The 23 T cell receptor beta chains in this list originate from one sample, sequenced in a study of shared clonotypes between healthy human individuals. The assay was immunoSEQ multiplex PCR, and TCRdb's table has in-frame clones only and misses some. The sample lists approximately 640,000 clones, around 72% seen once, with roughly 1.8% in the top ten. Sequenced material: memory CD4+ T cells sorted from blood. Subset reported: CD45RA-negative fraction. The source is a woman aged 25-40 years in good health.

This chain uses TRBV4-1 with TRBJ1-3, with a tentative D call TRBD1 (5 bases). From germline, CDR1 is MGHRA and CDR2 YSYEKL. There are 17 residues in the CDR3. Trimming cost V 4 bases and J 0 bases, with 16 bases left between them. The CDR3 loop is CASSRPGGGSSGNTIYF. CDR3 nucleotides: TGCGCCAGCAGCCGCCCCGGCGGGGGGTCCTCTGGAAACACCATATATTTT.

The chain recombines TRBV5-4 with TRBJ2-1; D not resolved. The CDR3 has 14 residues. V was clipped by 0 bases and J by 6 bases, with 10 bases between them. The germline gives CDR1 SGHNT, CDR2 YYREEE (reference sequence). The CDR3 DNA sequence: TGTGCCAGCAGCTTGGTTTCTCCCGGCAATGAGCAGTTCTTC. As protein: CASSLVSPGNEQFF.

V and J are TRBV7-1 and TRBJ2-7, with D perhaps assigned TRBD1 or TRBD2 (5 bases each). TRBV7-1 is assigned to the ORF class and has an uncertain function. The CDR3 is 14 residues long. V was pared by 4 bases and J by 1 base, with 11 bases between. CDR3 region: CASSLMRGSYEQYF. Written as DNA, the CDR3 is TGTGCCAGCAGCTTAATGAGGGGATCCTACGAGCAGTACTTC.

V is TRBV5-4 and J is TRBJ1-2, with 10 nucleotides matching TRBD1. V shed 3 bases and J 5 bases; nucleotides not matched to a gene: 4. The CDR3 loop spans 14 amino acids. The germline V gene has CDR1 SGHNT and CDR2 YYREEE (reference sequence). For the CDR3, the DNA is TGTGCCAGCAGCTCGGGACAGGGGACTTATGGCTACACCTTC. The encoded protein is CASSSGQGTYGYTF.

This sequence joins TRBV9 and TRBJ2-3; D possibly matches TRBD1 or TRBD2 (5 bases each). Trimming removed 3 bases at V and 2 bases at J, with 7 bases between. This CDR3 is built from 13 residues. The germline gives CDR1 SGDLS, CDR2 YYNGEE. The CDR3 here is CASSAGTTDTQYF. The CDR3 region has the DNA TGTGCCAGCAGCGCCGGGACCACAGATACGCAGTATTTT.

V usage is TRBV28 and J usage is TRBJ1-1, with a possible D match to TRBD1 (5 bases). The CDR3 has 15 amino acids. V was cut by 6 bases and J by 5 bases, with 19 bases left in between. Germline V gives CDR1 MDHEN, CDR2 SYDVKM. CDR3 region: CASSPPGTPGTEAFF. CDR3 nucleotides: TGTGCCAGCAGCCCCCCCGGGACCCCAGGGACTGAAGCTTTCTTT.

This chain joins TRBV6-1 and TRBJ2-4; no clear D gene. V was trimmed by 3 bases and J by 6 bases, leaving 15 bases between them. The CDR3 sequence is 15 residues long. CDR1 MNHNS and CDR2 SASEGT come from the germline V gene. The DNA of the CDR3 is TGTGCCAGCAGTGACGGCCCCCAGCTCGGAAACATTCAGTACTTC. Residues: CASSDGPQLGNIQYF.

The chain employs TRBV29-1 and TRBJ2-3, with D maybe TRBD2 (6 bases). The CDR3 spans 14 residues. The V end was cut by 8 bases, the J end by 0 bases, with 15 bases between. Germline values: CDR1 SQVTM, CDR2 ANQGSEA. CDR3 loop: CSTGGVHSTDTQYF. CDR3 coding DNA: TGCAGCACCGGAGGGGTCCATAGCACAGATACGCAGTATTTT.

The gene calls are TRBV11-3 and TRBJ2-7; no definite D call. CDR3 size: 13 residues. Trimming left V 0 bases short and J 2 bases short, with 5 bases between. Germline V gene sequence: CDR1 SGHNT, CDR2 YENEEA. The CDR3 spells CASSLETTYEQYF. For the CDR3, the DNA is TGTGCCAGCAGCTTAGAGACAACCTACGAGCAGTACTTC. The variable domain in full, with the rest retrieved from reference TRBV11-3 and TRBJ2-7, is EAGVVQSPRYKIIEKKQPVAFWCNPISGHNTLYWYLQNLGQGPELLIRYENEEAVDDSQLPKDRFSAERLKGVDSTLKIQPAELGDSAVYLCASSLETTYEQYFGPGTRLTVT.

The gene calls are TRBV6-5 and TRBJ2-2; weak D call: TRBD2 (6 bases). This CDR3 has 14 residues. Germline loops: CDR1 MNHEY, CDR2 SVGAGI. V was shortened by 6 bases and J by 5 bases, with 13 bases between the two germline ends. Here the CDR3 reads CASSQGLRTGELFF. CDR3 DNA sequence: TGTGCCAGCAGCCAGGGACTGAGAACCGGGGAGCTGTTTTTT.

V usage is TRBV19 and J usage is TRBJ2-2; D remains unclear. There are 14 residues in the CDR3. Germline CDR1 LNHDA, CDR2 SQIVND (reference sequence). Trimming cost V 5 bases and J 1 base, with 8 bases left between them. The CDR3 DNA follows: TGTGCCAGTAGTCCCCACAAGAACACCGGGGAGCTGTTTTTT. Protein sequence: CASSPHKNTGELFF. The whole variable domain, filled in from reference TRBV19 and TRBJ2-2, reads DGGITQSPKYLFRKEGQNVTLSCEQNLNHDAMYWYRQDPGQGLRLIYYSQIVNDFQKGDIAEGYSVSREKKESFPLTVTSAQKNPTAFYLCASSPHKNTGELFFGEGSRLTVL.

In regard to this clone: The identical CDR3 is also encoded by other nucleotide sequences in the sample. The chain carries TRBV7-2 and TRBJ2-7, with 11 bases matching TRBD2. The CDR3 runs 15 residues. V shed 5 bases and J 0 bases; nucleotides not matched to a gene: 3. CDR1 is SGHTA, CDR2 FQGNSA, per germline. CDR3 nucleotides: TGTGCCAGCAGCGAAGGACTAGCGGGCTCCTACGAGCAGTACTTC. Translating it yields CASSEGLAGSYEQYF.

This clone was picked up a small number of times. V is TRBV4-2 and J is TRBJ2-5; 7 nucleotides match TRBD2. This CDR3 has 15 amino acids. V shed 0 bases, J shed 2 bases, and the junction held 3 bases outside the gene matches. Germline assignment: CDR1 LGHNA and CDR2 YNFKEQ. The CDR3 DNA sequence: TGTGCCAGCAGCCAAGATGGGACTATACAAGAGACCCAGTACTTC. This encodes CASSQDGTIQETQYF.

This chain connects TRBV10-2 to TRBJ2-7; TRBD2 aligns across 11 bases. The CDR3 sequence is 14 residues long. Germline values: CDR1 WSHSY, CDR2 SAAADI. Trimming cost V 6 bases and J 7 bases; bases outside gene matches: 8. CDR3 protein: CASRIAGGPGEQYF. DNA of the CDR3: TGCGCCAGCAGGATAGCGGGAGGGCCAGGGGAGCAGTACTTC.

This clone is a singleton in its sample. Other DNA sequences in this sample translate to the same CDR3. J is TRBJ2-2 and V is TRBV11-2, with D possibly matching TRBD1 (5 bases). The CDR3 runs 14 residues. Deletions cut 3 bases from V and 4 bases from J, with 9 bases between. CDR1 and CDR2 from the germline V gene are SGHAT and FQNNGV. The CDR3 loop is CASSLQGATGELFF. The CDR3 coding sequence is TGTGCCAGCAGCTTGCAGGGCGCCACCGGGGAGCTGTTTTTT.

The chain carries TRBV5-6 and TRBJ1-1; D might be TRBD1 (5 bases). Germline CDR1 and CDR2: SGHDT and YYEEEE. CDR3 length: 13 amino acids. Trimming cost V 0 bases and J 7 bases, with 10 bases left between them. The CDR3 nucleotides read TGTGCCAGCAGCTTGGGTCCGGGGGATGAAGCTTTCTTT. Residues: CASSLGPGDEAFF.

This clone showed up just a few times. The CDR3 loop is CASSPTGGNGYTF. The CDR3 region has the DNA TGTGCCAGCAGTCCCACCGGGGGAAATGGCTACACCTTC. The chain is built from TRBV27 and TRBJ1-2; tentative D call: TRBD1 (5 bases). Germline CDR1 and CDR2: MNHEY and SMNVEV (reference sequence). The CDR3 is 13 residues long. The ends were cut back, 5 bases at V and 6 bases at J, with 13 bases in the middle.

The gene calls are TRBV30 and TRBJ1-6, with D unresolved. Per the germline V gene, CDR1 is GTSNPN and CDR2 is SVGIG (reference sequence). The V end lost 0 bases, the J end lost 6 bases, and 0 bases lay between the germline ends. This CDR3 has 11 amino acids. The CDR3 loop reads CAWSVNSPLHF. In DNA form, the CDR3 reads TGTGCCTGGAGTGTTAATTCACCCCTCCACTTT.

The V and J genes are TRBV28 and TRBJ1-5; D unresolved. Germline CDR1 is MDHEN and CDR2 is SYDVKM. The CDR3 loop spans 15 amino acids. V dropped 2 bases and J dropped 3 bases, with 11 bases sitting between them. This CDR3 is CASSLPPNSNQPQHF. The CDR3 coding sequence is TGTGCCAGCAGTTTACCCCCGAATTCCAATCAGCCCCAGCATTTT.

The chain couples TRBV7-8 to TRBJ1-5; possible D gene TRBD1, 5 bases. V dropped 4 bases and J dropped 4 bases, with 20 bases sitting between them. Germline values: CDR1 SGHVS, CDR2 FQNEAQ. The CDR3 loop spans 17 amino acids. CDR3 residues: CASSYNPGPLGNQPQHF. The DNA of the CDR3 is TGTGCCAGCAGCTATAACCCGGGACCGCTGGGGAATCAGCCCCAGCATTTT.

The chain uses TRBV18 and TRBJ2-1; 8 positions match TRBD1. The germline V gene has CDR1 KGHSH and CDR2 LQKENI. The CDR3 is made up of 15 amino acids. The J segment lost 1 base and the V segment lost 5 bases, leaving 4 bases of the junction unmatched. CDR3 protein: CASSGGTGSYNEQFF. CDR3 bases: TGTGCCAGCTCAGGAGGGACAGGTTCCTACAATGAGCAGTTCTTC.

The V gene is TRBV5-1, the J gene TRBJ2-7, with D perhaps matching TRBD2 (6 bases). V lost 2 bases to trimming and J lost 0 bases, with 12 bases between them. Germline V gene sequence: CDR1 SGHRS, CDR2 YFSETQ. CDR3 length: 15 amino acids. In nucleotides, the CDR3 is TGCGCCAGCAGCTTATACCGGGACTTCTCCTACGAGCAGTACTTC. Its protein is CASSLYRDFSYEQYF.

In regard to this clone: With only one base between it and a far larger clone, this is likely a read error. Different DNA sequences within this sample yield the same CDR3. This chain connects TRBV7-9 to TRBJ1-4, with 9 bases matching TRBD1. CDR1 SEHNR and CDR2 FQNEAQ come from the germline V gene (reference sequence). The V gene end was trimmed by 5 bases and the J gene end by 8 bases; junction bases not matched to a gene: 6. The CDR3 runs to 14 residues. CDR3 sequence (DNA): TGTGCCAGCAGCCCGGGACAGGGAAGAGAAAAACTGTTTTTT. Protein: CASSPGQGREKLFF.